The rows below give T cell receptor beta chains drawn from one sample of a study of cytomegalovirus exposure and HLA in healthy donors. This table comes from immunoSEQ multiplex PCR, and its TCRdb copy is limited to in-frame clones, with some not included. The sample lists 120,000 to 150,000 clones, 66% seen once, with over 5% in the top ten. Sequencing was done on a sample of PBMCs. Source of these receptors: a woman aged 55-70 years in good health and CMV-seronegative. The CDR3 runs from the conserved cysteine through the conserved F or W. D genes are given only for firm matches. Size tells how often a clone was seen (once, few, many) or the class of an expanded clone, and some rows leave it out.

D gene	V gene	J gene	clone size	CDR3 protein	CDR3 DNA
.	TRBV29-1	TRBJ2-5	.	CSGLPGGETQYF	TGCAGCGGCTTGCCAGGAGGAGAGACCCAGTACTTC
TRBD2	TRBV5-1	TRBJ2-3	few	CASSLARLAGQDTQYF	TGCGCCAGCAGCTTGGCGCGACTAGCGGGACAAGATACGCAGTATTTT
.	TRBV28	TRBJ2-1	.	CATELTQGQSNEQFF	TGTGCCACCGAGCTGACACAAGGACAGTCCAATGAGCAGTTCTTC
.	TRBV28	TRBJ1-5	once	CASSFGSSQHF	TGTGCCAGCAGTTTTGGCTCAAGCCAGCATTTT
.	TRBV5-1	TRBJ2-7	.	CASSLDGPPSYEQYF	TGCGCCAGCAGCTTGGATGGGCCCCCCTCCTACGAGCAGTACTTC
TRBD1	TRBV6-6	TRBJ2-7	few	CASSRGQGYEQYF	TGTGCCAGCAGCCGTGGACAGGGCTACGAGCAGTACTTC
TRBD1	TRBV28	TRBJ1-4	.	CASSTSTGLFTNEKLFF	TGTGCCAGCAGTACCTCGACAGGGTTGTTCACTAATGAAAAACTGTTTTTT
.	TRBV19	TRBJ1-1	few	CATTIGVSEAFF	TGTGCCACTACCATAGGGGTTAGTGAAGCTTTCTTT
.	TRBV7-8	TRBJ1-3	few	CASSLASGNGNTIYF	TGTGCCAGCAGCTTAGCGTCGGGAAACGGAAACACCATATATTTT
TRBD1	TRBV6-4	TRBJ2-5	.	CASKHQTGVEETQYF	TGTGCCAGCAAACACCAGACAGGGGTGGAGGAGACCCAGTACTTC
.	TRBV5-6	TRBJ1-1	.	CASSLYAGPETEAFF	TGTGCCAGCAGCTTGTATGCGGGGCCGGAGACTGAAGCTTTCTTT
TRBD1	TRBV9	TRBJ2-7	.	CASSEGAGNSYEQYF	TGTGCCAGCAGCGAGGGGGCGGGTAACTCCTACGAGCAGTACTTC
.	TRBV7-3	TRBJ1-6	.	CASSRRQILDNSPLHF	TGTGCCAGCAGCCGACGACAGATTTTAGATAATTCACCCCTCCACTTT
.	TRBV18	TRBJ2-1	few	CASSLAASGYNEQFF	TGTGCCAGCTCACTTGCCGCTAGTGGGTACAATGAGCAGTTCTTC
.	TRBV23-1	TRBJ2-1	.	CASSQSDWTNEQFF	TGCGCCAGCAGTCAATCGGACTGGACCAATGAGCAGTTCTTC
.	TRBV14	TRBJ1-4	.	CASSQRQVGEKLFF	TGTGCCAGCAGCCAGAGACAGGTGGGTGAAAAACTGTTTTTT
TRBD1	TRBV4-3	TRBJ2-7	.	CASSRDRALSEQYF	TGCGCCAGCAGCCGGGACAGGGCTCTATCCGAGCAGTACTTC
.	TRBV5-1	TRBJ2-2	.	CASSLGHPTGELFF	TGCGCCAGCAGCTTGGGGCACCCCACCGGGGAGCTGTTTTTT
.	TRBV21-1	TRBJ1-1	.	CASSKGGGINPEAFF	TGTGCCAGCAGCAAAGGGGGGGGGATCAACCCTGAAGCTTTCTTT
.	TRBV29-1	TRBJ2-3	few	CSVEKGGPSTDTQYF	TGCAGCGTTGAGAAAGGAGGTCCTAGCACAGATACGCAGTATTTT
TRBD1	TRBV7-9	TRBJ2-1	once	CASSSTGNEQFF	TGTGCCAGCAGCTCGACAGGGAACGAGCAGTTCTTC
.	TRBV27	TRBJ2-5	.	CASSLASAAGGTQYF	TGTGCCAGCAGTTTGGCGTCGGCCGCCGGGGGGACCCAGTACTTC
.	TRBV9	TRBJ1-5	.	CASSPAGFVNQPQHF	TGTGCCAGCAGCCCCGCAGGGTTCGTCAATCAGCCCCAGCATTTT
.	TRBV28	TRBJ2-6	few	CASSLSGRYSGANVLTF	TGTGCCAGCAGTTTAAGTGGCCGTTACTCTGGGGCCAACGTCCTGACTTTC
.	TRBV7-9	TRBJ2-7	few	CASGLMADSYEQYF	TGTGCCAGCGGCTTAATGGCGGACTCCTACGAGCAGTACTTC
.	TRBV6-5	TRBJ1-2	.	CAVGRVADGYTF	TGTGCCGTCGGTAGAGTGGCGGATGGCTACACCTTC
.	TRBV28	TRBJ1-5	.	CASSLPRVKSYQPQHF	TGTGCCAGCAGTTTGCCCAGGGTTAAATCTTATCAGCCCCAGCATTTT
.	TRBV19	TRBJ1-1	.	CASSPNTGSEAEAFF	TGTGCCAGTAGTCCGAATACAGGGTCGGAAGCTGAAGCTTTCTTT
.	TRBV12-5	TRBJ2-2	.	CASGVPRVGELFF	TGTGCTAGTGGTGTCCCACGAGTCGGGGAGCTGTTTTTT
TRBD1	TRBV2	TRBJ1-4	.	CASRSTGGRGEKLFF	TGTGCCAGCAGGTCCACAGGGGGCAGAGGTGAAAAACTGTTTTTT
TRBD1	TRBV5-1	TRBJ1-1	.	CASSLWGGQGFEAFF	TGCGCCAGCAGCTTGTGGGGGGGACAGGGTTTTGAAGCTTTCTTT
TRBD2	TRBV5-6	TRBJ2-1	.	CASSYPSGTSGSSYNEQFF	TGTGCCAGCAGCTACCCCTCCGGGACTAGCGGGAGCTCCTACAATGAGCAGTTCTTC